One sample yielded the 18 T cell receptor beta chains listed below, sequenced in a study of OX40 agonist ivuxolimab in advanced cancers. Produced via immunoSEQ multiplex PCR; TCRdb's table is partial and in-frame only. The sample contains 20,000 to 25,000 clones, under 80% of which appear only once. Sequences were derived from CD4+ or CD8+ T cells sorted from blood, sampled in a trial of the OX40 agonist ivuxolimab. These receptors came from an adult with an advanced solid tumor such as melanoma, head and neck, liver or kidney cancer.

Note on this clone: One end of the junction fails to match germline, which may point to a read error. The rearrangement links TRBV7-7 to TRBJ2-5; the match to TRBD2 covers 10 bases. CDR1 SSHAT and CDR2 FNYEAQ come from the germline V gene (reference sequence). The CDR3 contains 17 residues. For the CDR3, the DNA is TGTGCTAGCAGCCTACTCAGCGGGGGGGCGCCGGGGGAGACCCAGTACTTC. Residues: CASSLLSGGAPGETQYF.

The V call is TRBV30, the J call TRBJ1-6; D not resolved. Trimming left V 2 bases short and J 4 bases short, with 9 bases between. CDR1 is GTSNPN and CDR2 is SVGIG in the germline V gene (reference sequence). The CDR3 extends over 14 amino acids. For the CDR3, the DNA is TGTGCCTGGAGTCGGACGGTGTATAATTCACCCCTCCACTTT. Protein sequence: CAWSRTVYNSPLHF.

This rearrangement joins TRBV7-3 to TRBJ2-3; D remains ambiguous. The germline V and J ends were trimmed by 1 base and 4 bases, with 21 bases remaining between them. Per germline, CDR1 SGHTA and CDR2 FQGTGA. This CDR3 region has 18 residues. CDR3 nucleotides: TGTGCCAGCAGCTTAAACGTCGCGTCATATTCTGGCGCAGATACGCAGTATTTT. As protein: CASSLNVASYSGADTQYF. The entire variable domain, with the rest obtained from reference TRBV7-3 and TRBJ2-3, is as follows: GAGVSQTPSNKVTEKGKYVELRCDPISGHTALYWYRQSLGQGPEFLIYFQGTGAADDSGLPNDRFFAVRPEGSVSTLKIQRTERGDSAVYLCASSLNVASYSGADTQYFGPGTRLTVL.

The genes are TRBV28 and TRBJ2-7, with D perhaps being TRBD1 or TRBD2 (5 bases each). The CDR3 is 14 amino acids. Trimming removed 6 bases at V and 2 bases at J, with 14 bases between. Germline V gives CDR1 MDHEN, CDR2 SYDVKM. CDR3 sequence reads: CASRPGRGAYEQYF. As DNA, the CDR3 is TGTGCCAGCAGGCCGGGGCGAGGGGCCTACGAGCAGTACTTC. The full variable domain, with the rest looked up from reference TRBV28 and TRBJ2-7, is DVKVTQSSRYLVKRTGEKVFLECVQDMDHENMFWYRQDPGLGLRLIYFSYDVKMKEKGDIPEGYSVSREKKERFSLILESASTNQTSMYLCASRPGRGAYEQYFGPGTRLTVT.

The V gene is TRBV18, the J gene TRBJ1-4; unclear D gene. This CDR3 spans 15 amino acids. CDR1 is KGHSH, CDR2 LQKENI, per germline. V lost 1 base to trimming and J lost 15 bases, with 21 bases between them. This chain's CDR3 is CASSPRVTEGRLMFF. CDR3 in DNA: TGTGCCAGCTCACCACGAGTAACAGAAGGTCGGCTAATGTTTTTT.

The rearrangement uses TRBV7-3 and TRBJ2-1; 9 bases map to TRBD2. CDR1 and CDR2 (germline): SGHTA, FQGTGA. The CDR3 loop spans 15 amino acids. The V and J ends lost 4 bases and 2 bases, in that order; junction bases with no gene match: 3. Here the CDR3 DNA reads TGTGCCAGCAGCTCGCGGGGGGGCACCTACAATGAGCAGTTCTTC. This gives the protein CASSSRGGTYNEQFF.

The chain links TRBV7-2 to TRBJ2-4; the match to TRBD1 covers 10 bases. Losses at the gene ends were 4 bases for V and 2 bases for J; bases not matched to a gene: 14. Germline CDR1 and CDR2: SGHTA and FQGNSA. The CDR3 runs 19 residues. The CDR3 DNA follows: TGTGCCAGCAGCTCCTCATCTACACCGGGACAGGGGACCAAAAACATTCAGTACTTC. Translated: CASSSSSTPGQGTKNIQYF.

The gene calls are TRBV11-3 and TRBJ2-1, with 11 bases matching TRBD2. The trim removed 1 base at V and 7 bases at J, leaving 9 bases unmatched. The CDR3 covers 17 residues. Germline CDR1 is SGHNT and CDR2 is YENEEA. CDR3 coding DNA: TGTGCCAGCAGCTTAGCGTCTAGCGGGGGGCCTTGGAATGAGCAGTTCTTC. Translation gives CASSLASSGGPWNEQFF.

This clone was found once. The chain couples TRBV30 to TRBJ1-5; D gene ambiguous. This CDR3 comprises 15 residues. V was trimmed by 2 bases and J by 0 bases, leaving 11 bases between them. Germline CDR1 GTSNPN, CDR2 SVGIG (reference sequence). The CDR3 protein is CAWSLPGYSNQPQHF. As DNA, the CDR3 is TGTGCCTGGAGTTTGCCGGGATATAGCAATCAGCCCCAGCATTTT.

The chain uses TRBV25-1 and TRBJ2-7; D possibly matches TRBD1 or TRBD2 (5 bases each). CDR3 length equals 14 residues. The germline CDR1 and CDR2 sequences are MGHDK and SYGVNS. V was cut by 4 bases and J by 5 bases, with 15 bases left in between. CDR3 protein: CASSGRGDGNEQYF. CDR3 coding DNA: TGTGCCAGCAGTGGTAGGGGTGACGGGAACGAGCAGTACTTC.

The CDR3 DNA sequence: TGTGCCAGCAGCAGGCTAAACACCGGGGAGCTGTTTTTT. Encoded protein: CASSRLNTGELFF. V gene TRBV7-8 combines with J gene TRBJ2-2; unclear D gene. Germline V gene data show CDR1 as SGHVS and CDR2 as FQNEAQ. V lost 5 bases and J lost 2, with 6 bases in between. The CDR3 is made up of 13 amino acids. The full variable domain, its missing parts supplied by reference TRBV7-8 and TRBJ2-2, is GAGVSQSPRYKVAKRGQDVALRCDPISGHVSLFWYQQALGQGPEFLTYFQNEAQLDKSGLPSDRFFAERPEGSVSTLKIQRTQQEDSAVYLCASSRLNTGELFFGEGSRLTVL.

V and J are TRBV7-9 and TRBJ2-3; 9 nucleotides align to TRBD2. This CDR3 spans 16 amino acids. Per germline, CDR1 SEHNR and CDR2 FQNEAQ (reference sequence). The J segment lost 2 bases and the V segment lost 5 bases, leaving 8 bases of the junction unmatched. The CDR3 DNA sequence: TGTGCCAGCAGCCTAGTCCTAGCGGGACCCACAGATACGCAGTATTTT. Its translation: CASSLVLAGPTDTQYF.

J is TRBJ1-4 and V is TRBV30; 12 nucleotides align to TRBD1. The ends lost 1 base at V and 7 bases at J; junction bases unmatched: 7. CDR3 size: 16 residues. Germline CDR1 is GTSNPN and CDR2 is SVGIG (reference sequence). CDR3: CAWSAGQGAFFEKLFF. Written as DNA, the CDR3 is TGTGCCTGGAGTGCGGGACAGGGGGCTTTTTTTGAAAAACTGTTTTTT.

V and J are TRBV18 and TRBJ2-5; TRBD2 might be the D (5 bases). V was clipped by 3 bases and J by 5 bases, with 13 bases between them. CDR1 is KGHSH, CDR2 LQKENI, per germline. CDR3 length equals 14 residues. Here the CDR3 DNA reads TGTGCCAGCTCACCGGGATTCGGCGGGGAGACCCAGTACTTC. It is translated as CASSPGFGGETQYF.

This clone was picked up a small number of times. The V gene is TRBV7-9, the J gene TRBJ2-4; D is unresolved. The CDR3 runs to 13 residues. Germline V gene data show CDR1 as SEHNR and CDR2 as FQNEAQ (reference sequence). V lost 0 bases, J lost 9 bases, and 9 bases lay in between. The CDR3 here is CASSLAGSFIQYF. The CDR3 DNA is TGTGCCAGCAGCTTAGCGGGCAGTTTCATTCAGTACTTC.

The table lists this clone with a count of one. V and J are TRBV2 and TRBJ2-5, with D unresolved. Germline V gene lookup returns CDR1 SNHLY and CDR2 FYNNEI. Between the trimmed V and J ends, which lost 8 bases and 6 bases, there was a span of 16 bases. This CDR3 is 13 amino acids long. CDR3 DNA sequence: TGTGCCAGCGCCCTGGAGCTGTTAAAGACCCAGTACTTC. Its translation is CASALELLKTQYF.

The V call is TRBV5-1, the J call TRBJ2-5, with unresolved D. Germline CDR1 SGHRS, CDR2 YFSETQ. Trimming shortened V by 4 bases and J by 5 bases, and 9 bases separated the two germline ends. This CDR3 spans 12 amino acids. Here the CDR3 reads CASSLEWETQYF. In nucleotides, the CDR3 is TGCGCCAGCAGCCTGGAATGGGAGACCCAGTACTTC.

The chain recombines TRBV19 with TRBJ1-4, with unresolved D. The ends were cut back, 6 bases at V and 4 bases at J, with 6 bases in the middle. The CDR3 consists of 12 residues. Germline assignment: CDR1 LNHDA and CDR2 SQIVND (reference sequence). CDR3: CASSKINEKLFF. As DNA, the CDR3 is TGTGCCAGTAGCAAGATTAATGAAAAACTGTTTTTT.